These T cell receptor beta chains were read from a single sample in a study of technical replicates of blood from a handful of donors. Profiling relied on immunoSEQ multiplex PCR, and the TCRdb table lists in-frame clones only, not all of them. The sample lists roughly 80,000 clones, about 94% occurring once. The sequenced material came from T cells isolated from PBMCs. The source is a human donor in good health. Both conserved end residues are part of each CDR3. A D gene is named only where the DNA matches it firmly. The size of a clone is reported for some rows only, either as once, few or many, or as a class for expanded clones.

TRBV5-1	NA	TRBJ2-3	NA	TGCGCCAGCAGCTTTTCTGGCGCCGGGGCAGATACGCAGTATTTT	CASSFSGAGADTQYF
TRBV7-3	once	TRBJ1-1	TRBD1	TGTGCCAGCAGCTTAGGATCAGGGGGCGCGTCTGAAGCTTTCTTT	CASSLGSGGASEAFF
TRBV30	NA	TRBJ2-7	NA	TGTGCCTGGAGTGTAGGGCGCGGGCCCTACGAGCAGTACTTC	CAWSVGRGPYEQYF
TRBV18	once	TRBJ1-3	NA	TGTGCCAGCTCACCTATAATGGACACCACTTCTGGAAACACCATATATTTT	CASSPIMDTTSGNTIYF
TRBV7-2	NA	TRBJ1-2	TRBD1	TGTGCCAGCAGCTCCAGTGATCAGGGGGCGAAAGGCTACACCTTC	CASSSSDQGAKGYTF
TRBV5-6	NA	TRBJ2-5	NA	TGTGCCAGCAGCTGGAACCAGGGGAGTCAAGAGACCCAGTACTTC	CASSWNQGSQETQYF
TRBV27	NA	TRBJ2-2	TRBD2	TGTGCCAGCAGTTTATTCGCGGGAGCTTGGGCCGGGGAGCTGTTTTTT	CASSLFAGAWAGELFF
TRBV9	NA	TRBJ1-1	NA	TGTGCCAGCACGGGGGGCGGGAACACTGAAGCTTTCTTT	CASTGGGNTEAFF
TRBV30	NA	TRBJ2-2	NA	TGTGCCTGGAGTGTACTCGCGGACTCGAACACCGGGGAGCTGTTTTTT	CAWSVLADSNTGELFF
TRBV30	NA	TRBJ2-2	TRBD2	TGTGCCTGGAGTGTACTCGGCGGGAGGATCGGGGAGCTGTTTTTT	CAWSVLGGRIGELFF
TRBV6-5	NA	TRBJ1-1	NA	TGTGCCAGCAGTTACTCGGGGGCCTCCCTTGAAGCTTTCTTT	CASSYSGASLEAFF
TRBV7-9	once	TRBJ1-3	NA	TGTGCCAGCAGCTTTGACAGCTCTGGAAACACCATATATTTT	CASSFDSSGNTIYF
TRBV27	NA	TRBJ2-1	NA	TGTGCCAGCAGTCCCCTCACACGTTCCAGCTCCTACAATGAGCAGTTCTTC	CASSPLTRSSSYNEQFF
TRBV2	NA	TRBJ1-3	NA	TGTGCCAGCAGAACAGGCCCGAACACCATATATTTT	CASRTGPNTIYF
TRBV5-1	NA	TRBJ2-1	TRBD2	TGCGCCAGCAGCTTGGTTTCTAGCGGGATCGACAATGAGCAGTTCTTC	CASSLVSSGIDNEQFF
TRBV7-9	NA	TRBJ2-7	TRBD2	TGTGCCAGCAGCTTAGGTCGAATTAGCGGGAACTACGAGCAGTACTTC	CASSLGRISGNYEQYF
TRBV6-5	NA	TRBJ2-1	TRBD1	TGTGCCAGCAGTTACTCGGGGACAGGGAGGATCCGGGAGCAGTTCTTC	CASSYSGTGRIREQFF
TRBV10-3	NA	TRBJ2-3	NA	TGTGCCATCAGTGAGTTAAGCACAGATACGCAGTATTTT	CAISELSTDTQYF
TRBV7-3	NA	TRBJ2-5	TRBD2	TGTGCCAGCAGTACCGGGACTAGCGAGGAGACCCAGTACTTC	CASSTGTSEETQYF
TRBV4-3	NA	TRBJ2-2	NA	TGCGCCAGCAGCCAAGATTGGGGGGTCGGGGAGCTGTTTTTT	CASSQDWGVGELFF
TRBV28	NA	TRBJ2-5	NA	TGTGCCAGCACGGGGGGCCGCCCTCAAGAGACCCAGTACTTC	CASTGGRPQETQYF
TRBV21-1	NA	TRBJ1-4	NA	TGTGCCAGCAGCAAAGTTACGGGTAGGGGTGAAAAACTGTTTTTT	CASSKVTGRGEKLFF
TRBV5-1	NA	TRBJ2-1	NA	TGCGCCCCGCTCAATCGATGTAGAACTGAGCAGTTCTTC	CAPLNRCRTEQFF
TRBV30	NA	TRBJ1-3	NA	TGTGCCTGGAGTGGACGTGGACAGAATTCTGGAAACACCATATATTTT	CAWSGRGQNSGNTIYF
TRBV5-1	NA	TRBJ1-5	NA	TGCGCCAGCAGTCAATTGGGGCTAAGCAATCAGCCCCAGCATTTT	CASSQLGLSNQPQHF
TRBV2	once	TRBJ2-2	TRBD1	TGTGCCAGCAGTGACACGACAGGGGCAAACACCGGGGAGCTGTTTTTT	CASSDTTGANTGELFF
TRBV28	NA	TRBJ2-7	TRBD2	TGTGCCAGCAGTTTAGGTCTAGCGGGAGCCTACGAGCAGTACTTC	CASSLGLAGAYEQYF
TRBV29-1	NA	TRBJ2-1	TRBD2	TGCAGCGGAGGACTAGCGGGAGGTTTCTATGAGCAGTTCTTC	CSGGLAGGFYEQFF
TRBV6-4	NA	TRBJ1-1	NA	TGTGCCAGCAGTCCCAGGGACACCGACACTGAAGCTTTCTTT	CASSPRDTDTEAFF
TRBV28	NA	TRBJ1-4	NA	TGTGCCAGCAGGTCGTTTAAACTGTTTTTT	CASRSFKLFF
TRBV5-1	NA	TRBJ2-3	NA	TGCGCCAGCAGCTTGGGAGCGGCAGGTGGCACAGATACGCAGTATTTT	CASSLGAAGGTDTQYF
TRBV5-6	NA	TRBJ1-1	NA	TGTGCCAGCTTGGACGGGAGGACTGAAGCTTTCTTT	CASLDGRTEAFF
TRBV5-4	NA	TRBJ2-1	NA	TGTGCCAGCAGTTATCAGGGTAATGAGCAGTTCTTC	CASSYQGNEQFF
TRBV30	NA	TRBJ2-7	TRBD2	TGTGCCTGGAGTGTGGGACTAGCGGGGGGTGAGCAGTACTTC	CAWSVGLAGGEQYF
TRBV9	NA	TRBJ2-2	TRBD2	TGTGCCAGCAGCCCGGGACTAGCGGGAGCGAGTACCGGGGAGCTGTTTTTT	CASSPGLAGASTGELFF
TRBV18	NA	TRBJ1-4	TRBD1	TGTGCCAGCTCGGTTTACAGGGGAACTAATGAAAAACTGTTTTTT	CASSVYRGTNEKLFF